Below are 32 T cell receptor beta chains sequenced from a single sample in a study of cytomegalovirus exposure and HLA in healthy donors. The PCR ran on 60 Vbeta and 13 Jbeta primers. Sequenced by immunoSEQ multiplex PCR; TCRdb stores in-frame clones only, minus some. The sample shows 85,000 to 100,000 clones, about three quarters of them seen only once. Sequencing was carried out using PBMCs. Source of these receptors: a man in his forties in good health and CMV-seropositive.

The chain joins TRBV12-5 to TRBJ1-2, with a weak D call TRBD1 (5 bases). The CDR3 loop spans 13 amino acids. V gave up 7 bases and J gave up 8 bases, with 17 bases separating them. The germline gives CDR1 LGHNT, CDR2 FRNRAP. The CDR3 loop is CASAPGGVGGYTF. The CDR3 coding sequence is TGTGCTAGTGCCCCAGGAGGGGTGGGAGGCTACACCTTC.

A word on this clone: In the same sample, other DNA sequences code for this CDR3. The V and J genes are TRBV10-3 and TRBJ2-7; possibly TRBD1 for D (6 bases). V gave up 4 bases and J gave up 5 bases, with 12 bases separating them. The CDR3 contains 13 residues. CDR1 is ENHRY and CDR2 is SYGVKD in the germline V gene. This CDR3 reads CAISANRDNEQYF. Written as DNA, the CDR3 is TGTGCCATCAGTGCTAACAGGGACAACGAGCAGTACTTC.

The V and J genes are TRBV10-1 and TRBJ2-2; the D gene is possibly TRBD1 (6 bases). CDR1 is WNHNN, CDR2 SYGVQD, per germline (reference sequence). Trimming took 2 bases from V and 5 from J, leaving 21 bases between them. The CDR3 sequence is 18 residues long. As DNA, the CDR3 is TGCGCCAGCAGTGAGACTACTTCCCGGACAGTAGGGACCGGGGAGCTGTTTTTT. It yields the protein CASSETTSRTVGTGELFF.

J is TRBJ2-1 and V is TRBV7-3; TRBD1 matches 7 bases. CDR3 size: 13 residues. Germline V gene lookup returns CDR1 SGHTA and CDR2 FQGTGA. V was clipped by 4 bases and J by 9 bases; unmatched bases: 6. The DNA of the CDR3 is TGTGCCAGCAGCTACAGGGGTCGTACTGAGCAGTTCTTC. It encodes CASSYRGRTEQFF.

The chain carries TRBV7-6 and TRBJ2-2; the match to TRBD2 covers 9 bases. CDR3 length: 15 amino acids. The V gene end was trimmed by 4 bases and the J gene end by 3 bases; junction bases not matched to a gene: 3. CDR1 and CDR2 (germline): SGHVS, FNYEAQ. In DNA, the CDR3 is TGTGCCAGCAGCTCGAGCGGGGGGTACACCGGGGAGCTGTTTTTT. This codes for CASSSSGGYTGELFF.

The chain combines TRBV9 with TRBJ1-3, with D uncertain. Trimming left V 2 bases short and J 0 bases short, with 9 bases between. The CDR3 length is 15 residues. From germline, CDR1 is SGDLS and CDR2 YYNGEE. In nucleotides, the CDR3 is TGTGCCAGCAGCGTCACAGTTAGCTCTGGAAACACCATATATTTT. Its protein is CASSVTVSSGNTIYF.

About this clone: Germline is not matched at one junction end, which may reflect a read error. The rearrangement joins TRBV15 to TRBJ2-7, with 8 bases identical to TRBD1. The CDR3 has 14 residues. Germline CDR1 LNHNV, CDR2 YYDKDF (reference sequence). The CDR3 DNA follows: TGTGCCACCAGCAGACCCGGACAGGGAGACGAGCGGTACTTC. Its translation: CATSRPGQGDERYF.

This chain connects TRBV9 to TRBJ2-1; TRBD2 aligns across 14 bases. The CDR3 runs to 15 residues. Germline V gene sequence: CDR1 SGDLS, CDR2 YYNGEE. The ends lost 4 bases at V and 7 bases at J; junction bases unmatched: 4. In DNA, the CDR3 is TGTGCCAGCAGCAGAGGGACTAGCGGGAGAAATGAGCAGTTCTTC. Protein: CASSRGTSGRNEQFF.

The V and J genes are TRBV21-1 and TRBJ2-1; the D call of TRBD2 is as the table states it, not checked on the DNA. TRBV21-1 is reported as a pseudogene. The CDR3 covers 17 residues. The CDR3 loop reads CASSKVPTSGVYNEQFF. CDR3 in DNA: TGTGCCAGCAGCAAAGTCCCTACTAGCGGGGTATACAATGAGCAGTTCTTC.

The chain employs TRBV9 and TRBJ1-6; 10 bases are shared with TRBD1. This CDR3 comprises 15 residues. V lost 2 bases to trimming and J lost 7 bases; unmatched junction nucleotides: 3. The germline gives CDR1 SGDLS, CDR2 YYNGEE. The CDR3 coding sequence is TGTGCCAGCAGCGTTTCGACAGGGGGCAATTCACCCCTCCACTTT. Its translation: CASSVSTGGNSPLHF.

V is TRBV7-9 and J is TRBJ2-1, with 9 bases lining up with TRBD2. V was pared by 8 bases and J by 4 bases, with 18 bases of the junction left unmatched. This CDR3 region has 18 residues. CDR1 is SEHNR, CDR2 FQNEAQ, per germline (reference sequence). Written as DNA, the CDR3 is TGTGCCAGCTGCCTGCTAACCGTAGCGGGAGTGGGGTACAATGAGCAGTTCTTC. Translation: CASCLLTVAGVGYNEQFF. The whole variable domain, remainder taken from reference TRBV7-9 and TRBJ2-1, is DTGVSQNPRHKITKRGQNVTFRCDPISEHNRLYWYRQTLGQGPEFLTYFQNEAQLEKSRLLSDRFSAERPKGSFSTLEIQRTEQGDSAMYLCASCLLTVAGVGYNEQFFGPGTRLTVL.

The CDR3 bases are TGTGCCAGCAGTCTAAAAGGTGGGACTAGCGCGGGAGAGCCCTACGAGCAGTACTTC. It yields the protein CASSLKGGTSAGEPYEQYF. The chain uses TRBV7-2 and TRBJ2-7; 10 nucleotides align to TRBD2. CDR3 length: 19 residues. Germline V gives CDR1 SGHTA, CDR2 FQGNSA. The V gene end was trimmed by 6 bases and the J gene end by 2 bases; junction bases not matched to a gene: 19.

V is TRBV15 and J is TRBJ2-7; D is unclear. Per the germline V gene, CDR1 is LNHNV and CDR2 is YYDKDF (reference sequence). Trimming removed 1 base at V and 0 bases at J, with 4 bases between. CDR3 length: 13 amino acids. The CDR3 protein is CATSRGYSYEQYF. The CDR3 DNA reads TGTGCCACCAGCAGAGGCTACTCCTACGAGCAGTACTTC.

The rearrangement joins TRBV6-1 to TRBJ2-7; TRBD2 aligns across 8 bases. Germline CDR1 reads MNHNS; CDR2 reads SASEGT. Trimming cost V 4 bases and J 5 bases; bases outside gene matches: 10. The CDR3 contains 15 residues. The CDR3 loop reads CASSARLMRGDEQYF. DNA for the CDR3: TGTGCCAGCAGTGCAAGACTGATGCGGGGGGACGAGCAGTACTTC.

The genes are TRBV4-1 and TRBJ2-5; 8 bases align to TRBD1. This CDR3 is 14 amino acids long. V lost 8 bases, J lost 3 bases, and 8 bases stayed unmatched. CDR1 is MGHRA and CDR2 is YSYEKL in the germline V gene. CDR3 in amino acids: CASGPPDREETQYF. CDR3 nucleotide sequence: TGCGCCAGCGGACCGCCGGACAGGGAAGAGACCCAGTACTTC.

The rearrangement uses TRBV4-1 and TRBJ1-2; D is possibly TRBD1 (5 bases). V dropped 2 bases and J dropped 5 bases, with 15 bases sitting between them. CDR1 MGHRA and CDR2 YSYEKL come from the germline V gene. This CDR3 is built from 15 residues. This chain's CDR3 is CASSQPDRPSYGYTF. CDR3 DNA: TGCGCCAGCAGCCAACCCGACAGACCTTCATATGGCTACACCTTC.

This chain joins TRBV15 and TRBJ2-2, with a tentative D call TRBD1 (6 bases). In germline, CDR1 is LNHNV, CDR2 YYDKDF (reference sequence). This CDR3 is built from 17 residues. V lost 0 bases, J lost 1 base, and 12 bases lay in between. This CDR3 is CATSRDWGQGNTGELFF. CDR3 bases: TGTGCCACCAGCAGAGATTGGGGGCAGGGGAACACCGGGGAGCTGTTTTTT. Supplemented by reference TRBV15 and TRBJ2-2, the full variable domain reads DAMVIQNPRYQVTQFGKPVTLSCSQTLNHNVMYWYQQKSSQAPKLLFHYYDKDFNNEADTPDNFQSRRPNTSFCFLDIRSPGLGDTAMYLCATSRDWGQGNTGELFFGEGSRLTVL.

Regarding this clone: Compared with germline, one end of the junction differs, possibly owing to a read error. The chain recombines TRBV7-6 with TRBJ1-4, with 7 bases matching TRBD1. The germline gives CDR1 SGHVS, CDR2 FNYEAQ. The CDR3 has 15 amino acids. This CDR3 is CAGSSRTGSNEKLFF. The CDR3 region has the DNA TGTGCCGGCAGCAGCCGGACAGGATCTAATGAAAAACTGTTTTTT.

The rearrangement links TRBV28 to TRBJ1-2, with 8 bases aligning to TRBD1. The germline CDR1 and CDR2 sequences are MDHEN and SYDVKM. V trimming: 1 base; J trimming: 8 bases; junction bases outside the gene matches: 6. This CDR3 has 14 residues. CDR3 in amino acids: CASSLSGGYGGYTF. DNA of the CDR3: TGTGCCAGCAGTTTATCAGGGGGCTACGGCGGCTACACCTTC.

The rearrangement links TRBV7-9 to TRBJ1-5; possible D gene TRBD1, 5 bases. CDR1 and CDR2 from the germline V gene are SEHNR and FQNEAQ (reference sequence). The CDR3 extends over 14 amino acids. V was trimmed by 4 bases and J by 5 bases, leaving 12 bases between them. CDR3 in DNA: TGTGCCAGCAGCTACGGACAAGGGCATCAGCCCCAGCATTTT. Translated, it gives CASSYGQGHQPQHF.

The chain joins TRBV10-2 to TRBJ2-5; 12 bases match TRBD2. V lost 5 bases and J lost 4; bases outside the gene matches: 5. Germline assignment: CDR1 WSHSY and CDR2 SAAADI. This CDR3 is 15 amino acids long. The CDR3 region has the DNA TGCGCCAGCAGTCTGACTAGCGGGAGTGGAGAGACCCAGTACTTC. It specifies CASSLTSGSGETQYF.

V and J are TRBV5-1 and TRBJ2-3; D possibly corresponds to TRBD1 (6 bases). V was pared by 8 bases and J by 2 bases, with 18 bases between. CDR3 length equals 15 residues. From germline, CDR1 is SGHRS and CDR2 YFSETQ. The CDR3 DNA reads TGCGCCAGTGTCACAGGGAGCGGAGACACAGATACGCAGTATTTT. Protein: CASVTGSGDTDTQYF.

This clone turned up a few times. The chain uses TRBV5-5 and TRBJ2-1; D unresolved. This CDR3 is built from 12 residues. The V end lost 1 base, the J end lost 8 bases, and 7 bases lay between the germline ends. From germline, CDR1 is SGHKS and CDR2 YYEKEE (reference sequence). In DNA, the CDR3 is TGTGCCAGCAGCTTGTGGCAGGATGAGCAGTTCTTC. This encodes CASSLWQDEQFF. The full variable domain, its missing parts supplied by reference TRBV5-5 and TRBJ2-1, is DAGVTQSPTHLIKTRGQQVTLRCSPISGHKSVSWYQQVLGQGPQFIFQYYEKEERGRGNFPDRFSARQFPNYSSELNVNALLLGDSALYLCASSLWQDEQFFGPGTRLTVL.

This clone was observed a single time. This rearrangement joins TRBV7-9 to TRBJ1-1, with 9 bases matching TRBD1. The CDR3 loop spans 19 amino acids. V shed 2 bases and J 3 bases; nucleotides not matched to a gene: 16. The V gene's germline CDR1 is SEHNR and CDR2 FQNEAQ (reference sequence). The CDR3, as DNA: TGTGCCAGCAGCTTACGTGGGACAGGGTCGAGTGGTCCCCACACTGAAGCTTTCTTT. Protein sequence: CASSLRGTGSSGPHTEAFF. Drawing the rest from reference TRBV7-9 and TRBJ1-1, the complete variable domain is DTGVSQNPRHKITKRGQNVTFRCDPISEHNRLYWYRQTLGQGPEFLTYFQNEAQLEKSRLLSDRFSAERPKGSFSTLEIQRTEQGDSAMYLCASSLRGTGSSGPHTEAFFGQGTRLTVV.

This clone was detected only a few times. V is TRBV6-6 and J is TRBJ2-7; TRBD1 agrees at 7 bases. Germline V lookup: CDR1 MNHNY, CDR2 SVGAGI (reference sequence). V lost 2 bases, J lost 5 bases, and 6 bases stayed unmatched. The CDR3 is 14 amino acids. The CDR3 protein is CASSYQGTADEQYF. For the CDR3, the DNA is TGTGCCAGCAGTTACCAGGGGACAGCCGACGAGCAGTACTTC.

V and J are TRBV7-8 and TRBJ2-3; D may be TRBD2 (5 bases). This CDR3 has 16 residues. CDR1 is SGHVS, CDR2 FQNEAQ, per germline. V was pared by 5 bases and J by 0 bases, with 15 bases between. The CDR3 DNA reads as TGTGCCAGCAGCAGTAACCTAGCCCTGAGCACAGATACGCAGTATTTT. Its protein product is CASSSNLALSTDTQYF.

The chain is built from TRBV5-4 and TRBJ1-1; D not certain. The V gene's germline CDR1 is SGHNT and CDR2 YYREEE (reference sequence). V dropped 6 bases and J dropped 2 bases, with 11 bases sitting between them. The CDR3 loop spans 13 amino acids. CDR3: CASTGLANTEAFF. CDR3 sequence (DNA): TGTGCCAGCACCGGGTTGGCAAACACTGAAGCTTTCTTT.

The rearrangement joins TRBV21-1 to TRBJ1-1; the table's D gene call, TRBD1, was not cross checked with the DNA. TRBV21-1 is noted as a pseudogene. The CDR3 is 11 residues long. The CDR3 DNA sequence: TGTGCCAGCAGTTCAGGTCATGAAGCTTTCTTT. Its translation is CASSSGHEAFF.

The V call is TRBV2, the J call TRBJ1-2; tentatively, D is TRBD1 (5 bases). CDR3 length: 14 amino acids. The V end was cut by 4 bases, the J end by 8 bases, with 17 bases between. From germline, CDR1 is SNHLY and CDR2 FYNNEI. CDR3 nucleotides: TGTGCCAGCAGTGTCGGGGGGGTCGCTATAGGCTACACCTTC. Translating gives CASSVGGVAIGYTF. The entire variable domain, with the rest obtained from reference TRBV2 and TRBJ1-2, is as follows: EPEVTQTPSHQVTQMGQEVILRCVPISNHLYFYWYRQILGQKVEFLVSFYNNEISEKSEIFDDQFSVERPDGSNFTLKIRSTKLEDSAMYFCASSVGGVAIGYTFGSGTRLTVV.

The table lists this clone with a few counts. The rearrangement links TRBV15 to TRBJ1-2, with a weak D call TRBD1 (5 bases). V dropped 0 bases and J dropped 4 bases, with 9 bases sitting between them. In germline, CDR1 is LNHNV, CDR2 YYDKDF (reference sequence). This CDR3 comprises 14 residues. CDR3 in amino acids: CATSRDVGGYGYTF. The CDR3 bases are TGTGCCACCAGCAGAGATGTGGGGGGCTATGGCTACACCTTC.

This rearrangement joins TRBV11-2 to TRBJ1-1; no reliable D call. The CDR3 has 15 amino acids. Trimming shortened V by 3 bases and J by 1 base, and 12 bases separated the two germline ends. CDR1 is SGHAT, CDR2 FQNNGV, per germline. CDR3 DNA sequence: TGTGCCAGCAGCTTCTCTCTCGACTCGAACACTGAAGCTTTCTTT. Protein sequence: CASSFSLDSNTEAFF.

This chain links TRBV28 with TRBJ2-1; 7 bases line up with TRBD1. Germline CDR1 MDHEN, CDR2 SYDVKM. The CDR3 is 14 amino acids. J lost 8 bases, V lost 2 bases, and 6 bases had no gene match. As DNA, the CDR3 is TGTGCCAGCAGTTTACCATACAGGGGAGATGAGCAGTTCTTC. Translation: CASSLPYRGDEQFF. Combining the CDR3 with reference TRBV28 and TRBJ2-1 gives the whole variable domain DVKVTQSSRYLVKRTGEKVFLECVQDMDHENMFWYRQDPGLGLRLIYFSYDVKMKEKGDIPEGYSVSREKKERFSLILESASTNQTSMYLCASSLPYRGDEQFFGPGTRLTVL.